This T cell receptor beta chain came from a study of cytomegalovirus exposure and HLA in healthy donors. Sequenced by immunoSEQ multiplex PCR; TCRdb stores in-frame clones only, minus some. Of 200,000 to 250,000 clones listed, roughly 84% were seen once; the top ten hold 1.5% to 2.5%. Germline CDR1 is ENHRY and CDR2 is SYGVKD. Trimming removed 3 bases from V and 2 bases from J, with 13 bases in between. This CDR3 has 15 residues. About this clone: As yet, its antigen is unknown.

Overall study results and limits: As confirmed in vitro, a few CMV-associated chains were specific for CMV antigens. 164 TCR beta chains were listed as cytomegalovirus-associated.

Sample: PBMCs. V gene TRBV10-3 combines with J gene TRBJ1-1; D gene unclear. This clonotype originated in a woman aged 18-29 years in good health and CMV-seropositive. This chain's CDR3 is CAISEMAGLNTEAFF. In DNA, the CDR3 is TGTGCCATCAGTGAAATGGCAGGACTAAACACTGAAGCTTTCTTT.